The present T cell receptor beta chain was sequenced within a study of OX40 agonist ivuxolimab in advanced cancers. About the research overall: While on treatment, patients had intravenous ivuxolimab at 0.01 to 10 mg/kg every 2 weeks. General study findings and limits: Antigen specificity remained undetermined for the expanded peripheral T cells.

A note on this clone: Its antigen is not known. Different DNA sequences within this sample yield the same CDR3.

Sequencing was performed with immunoSEQ multiplex PCR; in TCRdb, only in-frame clones are kept and a portion is missing. The sample records roughly 70,000 clones, 75% to 90% being singletons. Germline V gene data show CDR1 as SEHNR and CDR2 as FQNEAQ (reference sequence). The V segment lost 6 bases and the J segment 5 bases; nucleotides outside the gene matches: 5. This CDR3 comprises 14 residues. The TCR sequence derives from an adult with an advanced solid tumor such as melanoma, head and neck, liver or kidney cancer. This specimen consisted of CD4+ or CD8+ T cells sorted from blood, obtained in a trial of the OX40 agonist ivuxolimab. V usage is TRBV7-9 and J usage is TRBJ1-4, with 8 bases identical to TRBD1. The CDR3 spells CASSPDRGNEKLFF. CDR3 in DNA: TGTGCCAGCAGTCCCGACAGGGGAAATGAAAAACTGTTTTTT.